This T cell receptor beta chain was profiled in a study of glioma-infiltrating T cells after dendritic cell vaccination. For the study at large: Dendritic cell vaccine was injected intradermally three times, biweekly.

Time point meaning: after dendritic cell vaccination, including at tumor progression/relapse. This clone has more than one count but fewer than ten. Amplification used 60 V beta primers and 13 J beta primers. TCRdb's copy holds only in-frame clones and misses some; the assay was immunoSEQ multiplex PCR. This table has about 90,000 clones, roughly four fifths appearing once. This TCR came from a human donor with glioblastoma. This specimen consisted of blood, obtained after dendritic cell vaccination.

In nucleotides, the CDR3 is TGCGCCAGCAGCTTTTCTGGGACAGGGGGCAATGAGCAGTTCTTC. Its protein is CASSFSGTGGNEQFF. The V call is TRBV5-1, the J call TRBJ2-1; TRBD1 matches at 11 bases. CDR1 SGHRS and CDR2 YFSETQ come from the germline V gene. The CDR3 spans 15 residues. Trimming cost V 2 bases and J 6 bases; bases outside gene matches: 4.